This T cell receptor (beta chain) was obtained from a study of Ad26.COV2.S vaccination and SARS-CoV-2 variants. Study-level background: Enrollment placed the donor in the COV1001 Ad26.COV2.S trial arm. The study gave Ad26.COV2.S intramuscularly, once or twice 56 days apart. General study findings and limits: Possible underestimation of total T cell responses by the TCR breadth and depth analyses was noted.

Treatment described: 15 to 20 received Ad26.COV2.S at low or high dose, single or two shots; 5 received placebo; per-sample allocation not given. Specimen acquisition occurred on day 63 following the initial vaccine or placebo injection. Sequencing was performed with immunoSEQ multiplex PCR; in TCRdb, only in-frame clones are kept and a portion is missing. This sample carries about 410,000 clones, roughly nine tenths of them seen once, and the ten largest clones take 3.5%. Germline V lookup: CDR1 SGHVS, CDR2 FQNEAQ. CDR3 size: 13 residues. Deletions cut 2 bases from V and 3 bases from J, with 7 bases between. The count of this clone is one. Its target is not known.

This specimen consisted of peripheral blood, obtained in a trial of Ad26.COV2.S vaccine versus placebo. This chain links TRBV7-8 with TRBJ1-1; D is unclear. The receptor was isolated from a person aged 18-60 years who received the Ad26.COV2.S COVID-19 vaccine or a placebo. The CDR3 here is CASSLRADTEAFF. The CDR3 nucleotides read TGTGCCAGCAGCTTAAGGGCAGACACTGAAGCTTTCTTT.